The clone carrying this T cell receptor (beta chain) occurred a few times. Antigen specificity is unknown. Samples came from axillary lymph nodes draining the breast cancer. This CDR3 comprises 13 residues. In germline, CDR1 is MNHNS, CDR2 SASEGT. V lost 0 bases and J lost 12, with 12 bases in between. This sample is part of a study of breast tumors, draining lymph nodes, adjacent tissues. The study, taken as a whole, reports: Compared with basal-like, luminal-like tumors shared significantly more repertoire with nontumor tissue. Tumor repertoires ranked between lymph nodes and nontumor tissue in diversity, with V and J gene preferences.

TCRdb recomputed calls from the multiplex PCR reads with MiXCR, one row per CDR3 protein. The data contain approximately 100,000 distinct CDR3 sequences, around 21% of them singletons. The chain employs TRBV6-1 and TRBJ1-3, with D unresolved. This sequence originates from a female donor with breast cancer. Some clones in this sample may be carry-over from other donors' samples. Sample: axillary lymph node tissue. The CDR3 DNA sequence: TGTGCCAGCAGTGAAGCCGGGGTTGACATCATATATTTT. Translated: CASSEAGVDIIYF.